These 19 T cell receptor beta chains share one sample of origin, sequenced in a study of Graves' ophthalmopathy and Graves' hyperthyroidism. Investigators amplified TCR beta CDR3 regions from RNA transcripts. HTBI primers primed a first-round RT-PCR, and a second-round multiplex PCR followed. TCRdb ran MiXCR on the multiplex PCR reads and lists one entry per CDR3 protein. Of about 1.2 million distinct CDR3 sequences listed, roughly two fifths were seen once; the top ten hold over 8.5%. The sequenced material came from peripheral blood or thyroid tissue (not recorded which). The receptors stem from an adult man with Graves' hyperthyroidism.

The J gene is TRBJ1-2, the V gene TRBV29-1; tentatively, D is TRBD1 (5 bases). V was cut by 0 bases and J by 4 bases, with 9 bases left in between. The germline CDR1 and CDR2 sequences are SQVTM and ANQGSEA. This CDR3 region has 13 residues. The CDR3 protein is CSVEDEGTYGYTF. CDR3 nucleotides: TGCAGCGTTGAAGATGAGGGGACCTATGGCTACACCTTC. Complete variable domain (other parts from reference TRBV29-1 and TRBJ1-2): SAVISQKPSRDICQRGTSLTIQCQVDSQVTMMFWYRQQPGQSLTLIATANQGSEATYESGFVIDKFPISRPNLTFSTLTVSNMSPEDSSIYLCSVEDEGTYGYTFGSGTRLTVV.

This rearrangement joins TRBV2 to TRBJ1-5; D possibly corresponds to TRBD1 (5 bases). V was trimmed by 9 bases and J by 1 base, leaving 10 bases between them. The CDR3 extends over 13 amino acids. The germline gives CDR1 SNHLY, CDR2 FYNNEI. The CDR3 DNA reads TGTGCCAGTCAAAGACAGAGCAATCAGCCCCAGCATTTT. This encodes CASQRQSNQPQHF.

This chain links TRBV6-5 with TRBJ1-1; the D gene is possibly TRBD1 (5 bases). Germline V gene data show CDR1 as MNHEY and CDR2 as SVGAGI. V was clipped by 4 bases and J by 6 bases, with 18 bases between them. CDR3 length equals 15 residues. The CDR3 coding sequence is TGTGCCAGCAGTTCCCTCATAACAGGATTCGCTGAAGCTTTCTTT. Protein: CASSSLITGFAEAFF.

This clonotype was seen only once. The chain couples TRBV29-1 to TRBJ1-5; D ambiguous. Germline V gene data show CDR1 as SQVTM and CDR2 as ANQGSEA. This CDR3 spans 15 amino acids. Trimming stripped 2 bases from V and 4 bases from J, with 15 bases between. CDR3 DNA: TGCAGCGTTGAACCGGACGGGCCGGGGAATCAGCCCCAGCATTTT. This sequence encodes CSVEPDGPGNQPQHF.

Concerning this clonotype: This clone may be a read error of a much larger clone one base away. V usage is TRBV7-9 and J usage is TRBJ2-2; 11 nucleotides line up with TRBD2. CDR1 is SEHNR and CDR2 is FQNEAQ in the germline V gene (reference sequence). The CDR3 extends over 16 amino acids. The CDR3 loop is CASSFSSGRNTGDLFF. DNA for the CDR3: TGCGCCAGCAGCTTCTCTAGCGGGAGGAACACCGGGGATCTGTTTTTT.

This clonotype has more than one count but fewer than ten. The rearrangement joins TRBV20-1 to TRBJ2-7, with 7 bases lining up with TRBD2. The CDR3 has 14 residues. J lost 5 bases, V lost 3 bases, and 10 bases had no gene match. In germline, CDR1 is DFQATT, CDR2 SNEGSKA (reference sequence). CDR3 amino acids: CSASLTPRGDEQYF. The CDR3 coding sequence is TGCAGTGCTAGCCTCACCCCCCGGGGGGACGAGCAGTACTTC.

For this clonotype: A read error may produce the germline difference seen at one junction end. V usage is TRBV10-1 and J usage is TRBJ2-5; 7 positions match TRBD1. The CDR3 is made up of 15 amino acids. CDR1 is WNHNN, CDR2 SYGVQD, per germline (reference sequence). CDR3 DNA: TGCGCCTGCAGTGCGGACTGGACAGGACAAGAGACCCAGTACTTC. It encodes CACSADWTGQETQYF.

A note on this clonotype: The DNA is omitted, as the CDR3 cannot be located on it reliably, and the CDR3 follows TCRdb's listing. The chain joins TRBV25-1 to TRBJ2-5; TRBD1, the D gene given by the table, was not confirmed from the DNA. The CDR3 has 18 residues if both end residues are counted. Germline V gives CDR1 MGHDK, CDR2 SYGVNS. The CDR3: CASIYLCSVARQGATQYF.

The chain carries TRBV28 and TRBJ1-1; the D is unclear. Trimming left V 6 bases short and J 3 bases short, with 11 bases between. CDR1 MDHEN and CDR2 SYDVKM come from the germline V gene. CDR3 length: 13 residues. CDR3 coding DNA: TGTGCCAGCAGCCGACTCCTGGACACTGAAGCTTTCTTT. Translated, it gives CASSRLLDTEAFF.

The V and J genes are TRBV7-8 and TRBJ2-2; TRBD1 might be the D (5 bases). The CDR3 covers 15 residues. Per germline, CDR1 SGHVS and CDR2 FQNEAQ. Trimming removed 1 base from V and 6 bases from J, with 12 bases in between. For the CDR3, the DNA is TGTGCCAGCAGCTTAGAACCAGGGTCGGCCGGGGAGCTGTTTTTT. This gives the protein CASSLEPGSAGELFF.

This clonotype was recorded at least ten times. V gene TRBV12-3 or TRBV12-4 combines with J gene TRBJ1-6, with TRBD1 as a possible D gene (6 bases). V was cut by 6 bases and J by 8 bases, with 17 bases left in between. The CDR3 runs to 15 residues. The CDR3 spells CASRTKQGNHSPLHF. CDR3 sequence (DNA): TGTGCCAGCAGGACAAAGCAGGGGAATCATTCACCCCTCCACTTT.

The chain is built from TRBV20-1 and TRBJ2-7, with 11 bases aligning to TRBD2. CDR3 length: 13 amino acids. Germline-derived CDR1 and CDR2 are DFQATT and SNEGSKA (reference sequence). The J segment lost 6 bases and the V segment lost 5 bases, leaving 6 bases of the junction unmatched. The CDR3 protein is CSAWPSGRSEQYF. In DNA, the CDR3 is TGCAGTGCTTGGCCTAGCGGGAGGAGCGAGCAGTACTTC.

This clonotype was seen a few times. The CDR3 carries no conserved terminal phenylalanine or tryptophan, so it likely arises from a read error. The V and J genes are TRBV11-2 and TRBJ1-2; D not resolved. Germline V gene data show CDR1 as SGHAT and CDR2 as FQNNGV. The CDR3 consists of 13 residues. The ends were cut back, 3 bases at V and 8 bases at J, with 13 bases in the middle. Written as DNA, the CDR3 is TGTGCCAGCAGCTTCGGCGGTATTGCGGGCTACACCCTC. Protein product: CASSFGGIAGYTL.

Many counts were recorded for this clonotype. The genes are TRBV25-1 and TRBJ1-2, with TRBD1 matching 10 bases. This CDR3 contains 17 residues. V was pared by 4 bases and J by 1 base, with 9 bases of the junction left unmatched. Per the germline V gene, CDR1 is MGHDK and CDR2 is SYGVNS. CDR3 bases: TGTGCCAGCAGTGGGAGACAGGGGGCGCGTGGTAACTATGGCTACACCTTC. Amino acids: CASSGRQGARGNYGYTF.

The CDR3 loop is CSVRPAGNYGYTF. The CDR3 bases are TGCAGCGTCAGACCTGCTGGAAACTATGGCTACACCTTC. The chain couples TRBV29-1 to TRBJ1-2; no reliable D call. The length of the CDR3 is 13 residues. The germline V gene encodes CDR1 SQVTM and CDR2 ANQGSEA. Trimming left V 6 bases short and J 2 bases short, with 13 bases between.

CDR3: CATSGAPGTVGNSGANVLTF. The DNA for the CDR3 is TGTGCCACCAGTGGCGCGCCAGGGACGGTGGGCAACTCTGGGGCCAACGTCCTGACTTTC. The gene calls are TRBV24-1 and TRBJ2-6; TRBD1 or TRBD2 may be the D gene (5 bases each). With 5 bases removed from V and 0 bases from J, the gap between germline ends came to 22 bases. Germline loops: CDR1 KGHDR, CDR2 SFDVKD. The CDR3 extends over 20 amino acids.

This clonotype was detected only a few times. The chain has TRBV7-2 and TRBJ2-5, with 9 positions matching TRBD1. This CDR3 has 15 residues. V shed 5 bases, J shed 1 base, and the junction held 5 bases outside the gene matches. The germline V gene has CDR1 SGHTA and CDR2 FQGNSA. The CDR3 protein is CASSRQGEGQETQYF. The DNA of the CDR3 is TGTGCCAGCAGCCGACAGGGGGAAGGCCAAGAGACCCAGTACTTC.

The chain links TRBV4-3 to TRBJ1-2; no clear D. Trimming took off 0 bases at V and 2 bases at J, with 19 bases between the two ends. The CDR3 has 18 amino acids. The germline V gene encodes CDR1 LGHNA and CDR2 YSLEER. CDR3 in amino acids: CASSQERLVGRTNYGYTF. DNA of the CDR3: TGCGCCAGCAGCCAAGAAAGATTGGTGGGTCGCACGAACTATGGCTACACCTTC.

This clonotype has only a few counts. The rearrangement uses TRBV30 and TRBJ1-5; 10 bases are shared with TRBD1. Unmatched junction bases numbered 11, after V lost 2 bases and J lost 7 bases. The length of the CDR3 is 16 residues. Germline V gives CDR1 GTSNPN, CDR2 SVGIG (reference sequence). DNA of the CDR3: TGTGCCTGGAGTTCCTTCCGGGACAGGGGTGGGCAGCCCCAGCATTTT. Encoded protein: CAWSSFRDRGGQPQHF.